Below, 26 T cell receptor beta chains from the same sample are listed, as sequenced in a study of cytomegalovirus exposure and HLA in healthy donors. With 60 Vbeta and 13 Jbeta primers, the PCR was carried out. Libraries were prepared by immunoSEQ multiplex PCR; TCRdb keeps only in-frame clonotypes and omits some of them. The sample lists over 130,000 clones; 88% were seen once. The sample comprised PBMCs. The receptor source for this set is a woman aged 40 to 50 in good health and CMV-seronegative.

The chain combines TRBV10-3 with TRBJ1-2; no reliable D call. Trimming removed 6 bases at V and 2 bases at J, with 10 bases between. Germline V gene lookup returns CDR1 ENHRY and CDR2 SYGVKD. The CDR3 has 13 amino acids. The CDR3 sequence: CAISAGANYGYTF. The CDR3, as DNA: TGTGCCATCAGCGCAGGCGCAAACTATGGCTACACCTTC.

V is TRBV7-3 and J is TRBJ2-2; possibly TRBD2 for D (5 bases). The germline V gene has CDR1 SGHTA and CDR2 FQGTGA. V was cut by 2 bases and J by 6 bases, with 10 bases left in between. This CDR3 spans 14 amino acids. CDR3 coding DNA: TGTGCCAGCAGCTTAGGAGGACTCGCCGGGGAGCTGTTTTTT. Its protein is CASSLGGLAGELFF.

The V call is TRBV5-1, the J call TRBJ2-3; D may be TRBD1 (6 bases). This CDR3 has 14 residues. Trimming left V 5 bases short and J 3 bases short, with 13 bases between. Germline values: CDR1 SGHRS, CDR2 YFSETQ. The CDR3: CASRYRVGTDTQYF. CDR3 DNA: TGCGCCAGCAGGTACAGGGTAGGGACAGATACGCAGTATTTT.

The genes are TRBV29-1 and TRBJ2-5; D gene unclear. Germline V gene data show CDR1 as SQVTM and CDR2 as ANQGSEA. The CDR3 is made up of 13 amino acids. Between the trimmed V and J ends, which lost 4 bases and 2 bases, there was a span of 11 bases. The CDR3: CSVVRQAQETQYF. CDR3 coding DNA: TGCAGCGTTGTCCGGCAGGCACAAGAGACCCAGTACTTC.

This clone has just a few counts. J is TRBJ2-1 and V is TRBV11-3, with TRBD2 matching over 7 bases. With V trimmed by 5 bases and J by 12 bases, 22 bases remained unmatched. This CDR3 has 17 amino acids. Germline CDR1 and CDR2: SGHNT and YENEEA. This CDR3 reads CASSAAPSGGLPVRQFF. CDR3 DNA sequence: TGTGCCAGCAGCGCAGCCCCGTCGGGAGGCCTCCCCGTACGGCAGTTCTTC.

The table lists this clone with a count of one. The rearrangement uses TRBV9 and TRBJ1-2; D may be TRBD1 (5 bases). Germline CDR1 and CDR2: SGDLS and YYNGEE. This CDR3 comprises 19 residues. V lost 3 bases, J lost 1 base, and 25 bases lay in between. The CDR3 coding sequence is TGTGCCAGCAGCGGGCCCCCGGGGGTCAGGCGATCTTATAACTATGGCTACACCTTC. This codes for CASSGPPGVRRSYNYGYTF.

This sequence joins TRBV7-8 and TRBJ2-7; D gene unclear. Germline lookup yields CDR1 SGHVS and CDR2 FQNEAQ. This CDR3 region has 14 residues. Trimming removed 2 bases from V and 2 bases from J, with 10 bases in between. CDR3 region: CASSLYRTAYEQYF. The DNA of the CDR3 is TGTGCCAGCAGCTTATATCGAACGGCCTACGAGCAGTACTTC.

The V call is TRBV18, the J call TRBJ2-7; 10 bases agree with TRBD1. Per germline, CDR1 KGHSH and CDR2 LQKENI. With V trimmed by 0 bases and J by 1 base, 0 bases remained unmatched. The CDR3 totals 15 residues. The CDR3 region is CASSPPGQGSYEQYF. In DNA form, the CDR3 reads TGTGCCAGCTCACCACCGGGACAGGGGTCCTACGAGCAGTACTTC.

As DNA, the CDR3 is TGTGCCGTCGTCAGACAAGGCGGGAACACTGATACGCAGTATTTT. It encodes CAVVRQGGNTDTQYF. V is TRBV27 and J is TRBJ2-3, with a weak D call TRBD2 (6 bases). Germline-derived CDR1 and CDR2 are MNHEY and SMNVEV (reference sequence). The CDR3 runs to 15 residues. Trimming pared 11 bases from V and 6 bases from J, leaving 24 bases between.

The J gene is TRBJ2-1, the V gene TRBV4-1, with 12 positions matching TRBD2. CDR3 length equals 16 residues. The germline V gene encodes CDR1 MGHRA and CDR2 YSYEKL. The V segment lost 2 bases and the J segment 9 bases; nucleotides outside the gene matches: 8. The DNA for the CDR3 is TGCGCCAGCAGCCAACCAAGCCTAGCGGGAGGGCCTGAGCAGTTCTTC. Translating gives CASSQPSLAGGPEQFF.

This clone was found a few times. The CDR3 here is CASSLDFTVNTEAFF. CDR3 in DNA: TGTGCCAGCAGCTTGGATTTTACGGTGAACACTGAAGCTTTCTTT. The rearrangement links TRBV5-4 to TRBJ1-1; D gene uncertain. Per germline, CDR1 SGHNT and CDR2 YYREEE (reference sequence). V was shortened by 0 bases and J by 0 bases, with 9 bases between the two germline ends. The CDR3 totals 15 residues.

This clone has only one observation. The CDR3 DNA follows: TGTGCCTGGAAGGGAGGGCCAAGTGGCTACAATGAGCAGTTCTTC. This gives the protein CAWKGGPSGYNEQFF. This chain links TRBV30 with TRBJ2-1; 7 bases match TRBD2. Germline assignment: CDR1 GTSNPN and CDR2 SVGIG (reference sequence). The CDR3 is 15 residues long. After removal of 4 bases from V and 3 bases from J, the junction contained 9 bases not matched to a gene.

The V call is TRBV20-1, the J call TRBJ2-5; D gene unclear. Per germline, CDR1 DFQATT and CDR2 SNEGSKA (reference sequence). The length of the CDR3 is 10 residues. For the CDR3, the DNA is TGCGCCTCGGGTCAAGAGACCCAGTACTTC. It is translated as CASGQETQYF.

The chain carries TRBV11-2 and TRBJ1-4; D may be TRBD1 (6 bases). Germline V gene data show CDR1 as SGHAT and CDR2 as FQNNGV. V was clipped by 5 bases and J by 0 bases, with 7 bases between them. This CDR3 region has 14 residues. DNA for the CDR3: TGTGCCAGCAGCAACAGGGCAACTAATGAAAAACTGTTTTTT. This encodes CASSNRATNEKLFF.

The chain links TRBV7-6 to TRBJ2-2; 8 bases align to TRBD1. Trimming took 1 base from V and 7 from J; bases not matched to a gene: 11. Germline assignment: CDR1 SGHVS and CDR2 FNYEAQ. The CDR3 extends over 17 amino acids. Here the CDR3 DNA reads TGTGCCAGCAGCTTAGGGGTGACCGGACAGGGCGGCGGGGAGCTGTTTTTT. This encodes CASSLGVTGQGGGELFF.

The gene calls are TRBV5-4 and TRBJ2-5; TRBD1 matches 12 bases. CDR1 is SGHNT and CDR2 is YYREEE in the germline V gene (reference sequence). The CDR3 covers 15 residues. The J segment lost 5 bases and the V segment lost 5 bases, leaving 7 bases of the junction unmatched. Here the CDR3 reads CASRAGTGGAETQYF. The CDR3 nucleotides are TGTGCCAGCAGGGCCGGGACAGGGGGCGCTGAGACCCAGTACTTC.

The CDR3 DNA reads as TGTGCCAGCAGTGGGCAGGGGGTTTTCACAGATACGCAGTATTTT. It yields the protein CASSGQGVFTDTQYF. The gene calls are TRBV2 and TRBJ2-3; 7 nucleotides align to TRBD1. V lost 4 bases, J lost 2 bases, and 6 bases stayed unmatched. CDR3 length equals 15 residues. Germline V gene sequence: CDR1 SNHLY, CDR2 FYNNEI.

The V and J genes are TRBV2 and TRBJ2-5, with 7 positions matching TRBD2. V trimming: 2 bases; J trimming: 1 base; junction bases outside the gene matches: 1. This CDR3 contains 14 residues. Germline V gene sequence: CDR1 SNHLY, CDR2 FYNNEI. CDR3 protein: CASSETSVQETQYF. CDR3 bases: TGTGCCAGCAGTGAAACTAGCGTCCAAGAGACCCAGTACTTC. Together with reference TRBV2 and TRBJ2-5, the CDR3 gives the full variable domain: EPEVTQTPSHQVTQMGQEVILRCVPISNHLYFYWYRQILGQKVEFLVSFYNNEISEKSEIFDDQFSVERPDGSNFTLKIRSTKLEDSAMYFCASSETSVQETQYFGPGTRLLVL.

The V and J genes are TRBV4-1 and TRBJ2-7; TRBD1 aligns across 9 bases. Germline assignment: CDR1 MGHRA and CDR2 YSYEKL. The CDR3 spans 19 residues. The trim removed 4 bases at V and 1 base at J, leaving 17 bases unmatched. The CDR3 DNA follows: TGCGCCAGCAGCCGGGACAGGGATTCGGTCTCTATTGGTTCCTACGAGCAGTACTTC. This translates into CASSRDRDSVSIGSYEQYF.

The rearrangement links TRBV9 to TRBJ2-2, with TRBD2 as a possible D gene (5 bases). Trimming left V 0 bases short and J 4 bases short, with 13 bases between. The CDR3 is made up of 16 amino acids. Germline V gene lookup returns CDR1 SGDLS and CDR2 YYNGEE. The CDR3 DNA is TGTGCCAGCAGCGTAGCTACGGGGATGCGCACCGGGGAGCTGTTTTTT. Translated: CASSVATGMRTGELFF.

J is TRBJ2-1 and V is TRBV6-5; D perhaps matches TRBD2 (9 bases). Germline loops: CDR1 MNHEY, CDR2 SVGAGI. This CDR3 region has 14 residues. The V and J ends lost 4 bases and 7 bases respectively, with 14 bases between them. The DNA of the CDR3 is TGTGCCAGCAGTTCTAGCGGGACAGGAAATGAGCAGTTCTTC. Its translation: CASSSSGTGNEQFF.

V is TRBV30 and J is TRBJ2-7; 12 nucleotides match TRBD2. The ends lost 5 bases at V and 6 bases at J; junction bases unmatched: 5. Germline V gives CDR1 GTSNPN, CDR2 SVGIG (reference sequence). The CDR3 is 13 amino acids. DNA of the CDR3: TGTGCCTGGCGACTAGCGGGAGTATCCGAGCAGTACTTC. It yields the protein CAWRLAGVSEQYF.

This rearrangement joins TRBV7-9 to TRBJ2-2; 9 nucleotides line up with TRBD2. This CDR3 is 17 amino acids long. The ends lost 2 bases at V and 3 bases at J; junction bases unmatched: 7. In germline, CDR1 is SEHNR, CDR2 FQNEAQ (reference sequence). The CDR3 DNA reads TGTGCCAGCAGCTTATCCCCTAGCGGGATTTACACCGGGGAGCTGTTTTTT. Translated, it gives CASSLSPSGIYTGELFF.

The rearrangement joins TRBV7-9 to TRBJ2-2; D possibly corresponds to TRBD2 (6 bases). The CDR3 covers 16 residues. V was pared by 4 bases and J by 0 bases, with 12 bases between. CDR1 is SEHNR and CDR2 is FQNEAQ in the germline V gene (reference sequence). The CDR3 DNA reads TGTGCCAGCAGCTCTCCCCCGGGAGCGAACACCGGGGAGCTGTTTTTT. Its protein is CASSSPPGANTGELFF.

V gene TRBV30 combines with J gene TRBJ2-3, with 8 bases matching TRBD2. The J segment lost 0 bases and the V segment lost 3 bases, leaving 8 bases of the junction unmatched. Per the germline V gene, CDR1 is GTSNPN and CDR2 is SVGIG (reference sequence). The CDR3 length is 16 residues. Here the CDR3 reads CAWSRLASTSTDTQYF. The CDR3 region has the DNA TGTGCCTGGAGCAGACTAGCGTCGACTAGCACAGATACGCAGTATTTT.

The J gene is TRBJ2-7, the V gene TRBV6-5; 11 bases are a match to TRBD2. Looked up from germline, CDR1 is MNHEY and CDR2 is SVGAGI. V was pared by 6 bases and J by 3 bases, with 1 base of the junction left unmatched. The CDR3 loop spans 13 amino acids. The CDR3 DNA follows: TGTGCCAGCAGGGGGACTAGCGGCTACGAGCAGTACTTC. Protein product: CASRGTSGYEQYF.